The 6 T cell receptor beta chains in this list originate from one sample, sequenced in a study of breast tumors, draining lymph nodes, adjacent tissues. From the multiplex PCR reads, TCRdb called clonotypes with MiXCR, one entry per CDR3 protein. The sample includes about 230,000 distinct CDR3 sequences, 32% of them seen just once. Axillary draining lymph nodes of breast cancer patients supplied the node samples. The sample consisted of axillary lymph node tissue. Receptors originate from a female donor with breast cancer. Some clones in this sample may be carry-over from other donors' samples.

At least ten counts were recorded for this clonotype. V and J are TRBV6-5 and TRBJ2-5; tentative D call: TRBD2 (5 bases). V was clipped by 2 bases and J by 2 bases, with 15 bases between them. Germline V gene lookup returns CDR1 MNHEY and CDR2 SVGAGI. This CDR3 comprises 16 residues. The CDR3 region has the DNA TGTGCCAGCAGTTACGGTCGGGGAGTGGGGCAAGAGACCCAGTACTTC. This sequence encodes CASSYGRGVGQETQYF.

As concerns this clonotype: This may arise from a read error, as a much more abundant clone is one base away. The CDR3 DNA is TGTGCCAGCAGCTTAGGAATCGGACTAGCGGGAGGGGCAGATACGCAGTATTTT. This codes for CASSLGIGLAGGADTQYF. The rearrangement uses TRBV7-6 and TRBJ2-3, with 15 bases aligning to TRBD2. V shed 1 base and J 4 bases; nucleotides not matched to a gene: 6. The CDR3 extends over 18 amino acids. Per germline, CDR1 SGHVS and CDR2 FNYEAQ.

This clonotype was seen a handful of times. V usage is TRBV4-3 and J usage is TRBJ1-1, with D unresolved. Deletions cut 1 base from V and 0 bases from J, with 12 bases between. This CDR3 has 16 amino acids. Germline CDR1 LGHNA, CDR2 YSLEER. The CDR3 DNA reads TGCGCCAGCAGCCAAGCCCCGGGCCGGATGAACACTGAAGCTTTCTTT. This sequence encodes CASSQAPGRMNTEAFF.

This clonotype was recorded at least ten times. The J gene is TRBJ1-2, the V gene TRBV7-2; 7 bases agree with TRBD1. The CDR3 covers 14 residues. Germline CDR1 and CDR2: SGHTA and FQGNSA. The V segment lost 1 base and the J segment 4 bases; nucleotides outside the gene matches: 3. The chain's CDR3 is CASSLEGTVYGYTF. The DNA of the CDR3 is TGTGCCAGCAGCTTAGAGGGGACAGTCTATGGCTACACCTTC.

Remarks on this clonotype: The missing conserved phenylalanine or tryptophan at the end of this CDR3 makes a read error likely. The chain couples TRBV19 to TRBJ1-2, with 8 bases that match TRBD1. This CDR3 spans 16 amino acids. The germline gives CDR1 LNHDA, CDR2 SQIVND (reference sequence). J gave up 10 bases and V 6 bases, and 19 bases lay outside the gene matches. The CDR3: CASRRDRWRVSSDYTS. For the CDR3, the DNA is TGTGCCAGTAGGCGGGACAGGTGGCGAGTATCAAGTGACTACACCTCC.

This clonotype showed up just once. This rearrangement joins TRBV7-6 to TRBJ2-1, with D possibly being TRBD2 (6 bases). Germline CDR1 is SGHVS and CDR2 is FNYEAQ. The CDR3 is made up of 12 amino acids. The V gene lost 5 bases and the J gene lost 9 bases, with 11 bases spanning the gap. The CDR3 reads CASSALGGEQFF. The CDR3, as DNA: TGTGCCAGCAGCGCCCTGGGAGGTGAGCAGTTCTTC.